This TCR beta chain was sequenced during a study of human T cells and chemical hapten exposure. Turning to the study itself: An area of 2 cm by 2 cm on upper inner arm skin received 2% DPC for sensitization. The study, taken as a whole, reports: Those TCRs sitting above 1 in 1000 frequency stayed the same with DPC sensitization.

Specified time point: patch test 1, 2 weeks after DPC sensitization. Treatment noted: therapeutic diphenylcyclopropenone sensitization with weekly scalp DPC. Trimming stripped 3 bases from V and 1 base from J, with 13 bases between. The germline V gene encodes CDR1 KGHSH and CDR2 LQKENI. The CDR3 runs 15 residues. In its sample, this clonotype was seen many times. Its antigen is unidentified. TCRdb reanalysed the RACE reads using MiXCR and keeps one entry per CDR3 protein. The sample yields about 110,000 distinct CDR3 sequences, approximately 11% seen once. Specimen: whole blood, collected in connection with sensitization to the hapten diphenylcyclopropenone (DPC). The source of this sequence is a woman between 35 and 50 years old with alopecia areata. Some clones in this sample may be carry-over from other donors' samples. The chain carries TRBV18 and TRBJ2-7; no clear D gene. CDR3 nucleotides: TGTGCCAGCTCACCGCACACCTTGGCATCCTACGAGCAGTACTTC. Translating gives CASSPHTLASYEQYF.